This T cell receptor (beta chain) comes out of a study of cytomegalovirus exposure and HLA in healthy donors. The germline CDR1 and CDR2 sequences are GTSNPN and SVGIG (reference sequence). This CDR3 has 15 amino acids. Unmatched junction bases numbered 8, after V lost 3 bases and J lost 3 bases. Overall study findings and caveats: Prior analysis indicated that the majority of TCR beta V segments exhibited productivity approximately 87% or approximately 30% of the time. Evidence from a later analysis indicated that most CMV-associated TCR beta chains looked HLA-restricted.

13 Jbeta primers and 60 Vbeta primers were used for the PCR. This table comes from immunoSEQ multiplex PCR, and its TCRdb copy is limited to in-frame clones, with some not included. The table includes approximately 160,000 clones, about four fifths detected once. Concerning this clone itself: The antigen is unknown.

The V call is TRBV30, the J call TRBJ2-7; 10 positions agree with TRBD2. Sequenced: PBMCs. The origin of this receptor is a man aged 50 to 60 in good health and CMV-seropositive. The CDR3 region has the DNA TGTGCCTGGAGCGCTAGCGGGAGAGGCTTCTACGAGCAGTACTTC. Its protein is CAWSASGRGFYEQYF.